The sequence of this T cell receptor (beta chain) was determined in a study of blood T cell repertoires in COVID-19. Study overall: The United States, Italy and Spain were the sources of the acute and convalescent COVID-19 samples. Sample material is recorded as cDNA or gDNA derived from T cells, B-cell-depleted T cells, or PBMCs.

The authors' processing: For nucleated cells, counts were estimated from reference gene primer amplification. Sequenced by immunoSEQ multiplex PCR; TCRdb stores in-frame clones only, minus some. From that table come the V and J calls and clone size; the DNA was used to work out D and trimming. The sample consists of 200,000 to 250,000 clones, about 86% of them appearing once. Seattle participants joined during active infection and were tracked over time. The CDR3 totals 15 residues. The V gene lost 1 base and the J gene lost 6 bases, with 15 bases spanning the gap. The germline gives CDR1 MNHNS, CDR2 SASEGT.

Sequencing was performed on peripheral blood. The V call is TRBV6-1, the J call TRBJ1-1; weak D call: TRBD1 (5 bases). The TCR sequence derives from a woman aged 45 to 65 with COVID-19, enrolled during active disease. CDR3 residues: CASSEVGLIGAEAFF. The CDR3 DNA reads TGTGCCAGCAGTGAAGTCGGATTAATAGGGGCTGAAGCTTTCTTT.